Shown below are 17 T cell receptor beta chains from a single sample sequenced in a study of CD8 T cells in Susac syndrome (dated by TCRdb to the late 2010s). Receptor amplification or capture employed the immunoSEQ multiplex PCR assay. RNA was extracted using the RNeasy kit, and roughly 0.5 to 1 ug of the RNA was reverse transcribed with random hexamers. TCRdb's own reprocessing of the public reads used fastp at Q25 and MiXCR and kept productive beta chains. Rows matching on CDR3 protein sequence are summarized as one entry with the most common DNA and genes. The table for this sample lists 200,000 to 250,000 distinct CDR3 sequences; over 85% of them were counted only once. Around 0.07% of the sample comes from the top ten. Specimen: CD4+ T cells from PBMCs. These TCRs come from a human donor with multiple sclerosis.

V usage is TRBV5-1 and J usage is TRBJ1-2, with a possible D match to TRBD1 (6 bases). The CDR3 sequence is 14 residues long. Germline lookup yields CDR1 SGHRS and CDR2 YFSETQ. V shed 5 bases and J shed 5 bases, with 16 bases lying between them. CDR3 amino acids: CASSPQGFQYGYTF. CDR3 DNA: TGCGCCAGCAGTCCGCAGGGGTTCCAGTATGGCTACACCTTC. Based on the CDR3 plus reference TRBV5-1 and TRBJ1-2, the full variable domain is KAGVTQTPRYLIKTRGQQVTLSCSPISGHRSVSWYQQTPGQGLQFLFEYFSETQRNKGNFPGRFSGRQFSNSRSEMNVSTLELGDSALYLCASSPQGFQYGYTFGSGTRLTVV.

This chain links TRBV7-3 with TRBJ2-3; 14 nucleotides align to TRBD2. CDR1 and CDR2 from the germline V gene are SGHTA and FQGTGA. The CDR3 sequence is 18 residues long. V was clipped by 4 bases and J by 0 bases; unmatched bases: 6. The CDR3 loop is CASSSGTSGGTSTDTQYF. CDR3 DNA sequence: TGTGCCAGCAGCTCCGGGACTAGCGGGGGTACTAGCACAGATACGCAGTATTTT. Full variable domain (missing parts from reference TRBV7-3 and TRBJ2-3): GAGVSQTPSNKVTEKGKYVELRCDPISGHTALYWYRQSLGQGPEFLIYFQGTGAADDSGLPNDRFFAVRPEGSVSTLKIQRTERGDSAVYLCASSSGTSGGTSTDTQYFGPGTRLTVL.

The chain has TRBV4-1 and TRBJ2-3; a possible D gene is TRBD1 (5 bases). The germline CDR1 and CDR2 sequences are MGHRA and YSYEKL. The CDR3 loop spans 16 amino acids. Between the trimmed V and J ends, which lost 2 bases and 2 bases, there was a span of 14 bases. Here the CDR3 reads CASSQFQRQFTDTQYF. CDR3 coding DNA: TGCGCCAGCAGCCAATTCCAAAGACAGTTCACAGATACGCAGTATTTT.

The chain joins TRBV9 to TRBJ1-6, with D unresolved. Trimming took 0 bases from V and 7 from J, leaving 11 bases between them. Germline values: CDR1 SGDLS, CDR2 YYNGEE. CDR3 size: 15 residues. The CDR3 DNA follows: TGTGCCAGCAGCGTAGAGCCAGGAAGCAATTCACCCCTCCACTTT. Its translation is CASSVEPGSNSPLHF.

The chain is built from TRBV3-1 and TRBJ2-6; the D gene could be TRBD1 or TRBD2 (5 bases each). The V end was cut by 2 bases, the J end by 0 bases, with 8 bases between. The CDR3 runs to 16 residues. CDR1 is LGHDT and CDR2 is YNNKEL in the germline V gene (reference sequence). CDR3 residues: CASSQLGPSGANVLTF. The DNA of the CDR3 is TGTGCCAGCAGCCAACTGGGACCCTCTGGGGCCAACGTCCTGACTTTC. Together with reference TRBV3-1 and TRBJ2-6, the CDR3 gives the full variable domain: DTAVSQTPKYLVTQMGNDKSIKCEQNLGHDTMYWYKQDSKKFLKIMFSYNNKELIINETVPNRFSPKSPDKAHLNLHINSLELGDSAVYFCASSQLGPSGANVLTFGAGSRLTVL.

V and J are TRBV12-3 or TRBV12-4 and TRBJ1-1, with TRBD1 as a possible D gene (6 bases). V lost 6 bases and J lost 5, with 7 bases in between. The CDR3 runs 11 residues. The CDR3 spells CASRGQTEAFF. The CDR3 DNA is TGTGCCAGCAGAGGACAGACTGAAGCTTTCTTT.

The chain recombines TRBV18 with TRBJ2-1; the D is unclear. CDR3 size: 15 residues. Per the germline V gene, CDR1 is KGHSH and CDR2 is LQKENI. The V end was cut by 5 bases, the J end by 7 bases, with 18 bases between. The DNA of the CDR3 is TGTGCCAGCTCATCTACCGGGCACAGTAGGAATGAGCAGTTCTTC. Its protein is CASSSTGHSRNEQFF.

The chain joins TRBV3-1 to TRBJ1-6; no definite D call. V lost 11 bases and J lost 7, with 18 bases in between. CDR3 length: 14 residues. Germline V gene data show CDR1 as LGHDT and CDR2 as YNNKEL (reference sequence). The CDR3 here is CAGGRVGSNSPLHF. The DNA for the CDR3 is TGTGCCGGCGGGCGGGTAGGGAGCAATTCACCCCTCCACTTT.

The chain combines TRBV10-3 with TRBJ1-1; 10 nucleotides line up with TRBD1. Per the germline V gene, CDR1 is ENHRY and CDR2 is SYGVKD. Unmatched junction bases numbered 4, after V lost 6 bases and J lost 3 bases. The CDR3 extends over 14 amino acids. The CDR3 sequence is CAIRTGGMDTEAFF. CDR3 nucleotides: TGTGCCATCAGGACAGGGGGCATGGACACTGAAGCTTTCTTT.

The chain combines TRBV4-1 with TRBJ2-3; 8 bases line up with TRBD2. This CDR3 is built from 20 residues. V shed 0 bases, J shed 2 bases, and the junction held 16 bases outside the gene matches. Germline V lookup: CDR1 MGHRA, CDR2 YSYEKL. CDR3 residues: CASSQDPPSGTSGDTDTQYF. CDR3 coding DNA: TGCGCCAGCAGCCAAGATCCGCCCTCAGGCACTAGCGGCGACACAGATACGCAGTATTTT.

The chain joins TRBV28 to TRBJ2-7; the match to TRBD1 covers 9 bases. The CDR3 totals 13 residues. Germline values: CDR1 MDHEN, CDR2 SYDVKM. The J segment lost 5 bases and the V segment lost 5 bases, leaving 4 bases of the junction unmatched. CDR3 coding DNA: TGTGCCAGCAGTCCACAGGGGGCTAACGAGCAGTACTTC. Its protein is CASSPQGANEQYF.

Only one count was recorded for this clonotype. The rearrangement links TRBV15 to TRBJ2-1; D is tentatively TRBD1 or TRBD2 (6 bases each). V gave up 0 bases and J gave up 3 bases, with 9 bases separating them. The CDR3 spans 15 residues. Germline assignment: CDR1 LNHNV and CDR2 YYDKDF (reference sequence). CDR3 DNA sequence: TGTGCCACCAGCAGAGACAGGGGACTCTACAATGAGCAGTTCTTC. Amino acids: CATSRDRGLYNEQFF.

The chain joins TRBV4-2 to TRBJ2-3, with 9 bases fitting TRBD2. CDR3 length: 16 amino acids. Germline CDR1 reads LGHNA; CDR2 reads YNFKEQ. V lost 1 base to trimming and J lost 4 bases; unmatched junction nucleotides: 6. CDR3 residues: CASSQVALAGSDTQYF. The CDR3 region has the DNA TGTGCCAGCAGCCAAGTAGCACTAGCGGGCTCAGATACGCAGTATTTT.

This clonotype was found once. A read error may produce the germline difference seen at one junction end. The chain uses TRBV2 and TRBJ2-1; 9 positions match TRBD1. From germline, CDR1 is SNHLY and CDR2 FYNNEI. This CDR3 has 13 amino acids. DNA of the CDR3: TGTGCCAGCACACCTCCCGCTGGGGACAGGGTGGTCTTC. Its translation: CASTPPAGDRVVF.

CDR3 residues: CASSPRGVNTEAFF. CDR3 DNA: TGTGCCAGCAGTCCCAGGGGTGTTAACACTGAAGCTTTCTTT. V and J are TRBV6-5 and TRBJ1-1; TRBD1 might be the D (6 bases). The germline V gene has CDR1 MNHEY and CDR2 SVGAGI. The CDR3 runs to 14 residues. Trimming took 5 bases from V and 2 from J, leaving 12 bases between them.

This chain joins TRBV5-6 and TRBJ2-7, with a weak D call TRBD1 (5 bases). V was cut by 1 base and J by 0 bases, with 11 bases left in between. The CDR3 totals 15 residues. Germline assignment: CDR1 SGHDT and CDR2 YYEEEE. CDR3 amino acids: CASSLYLGPSYEQYF. In DNA, the CDR3 is TGTGCCAGCAGCTTGTACCTGGGGCCCTCCTACGAGCAGTACTTC.

The gene calls are TRBV20-1 and TRBJ2-2; 11 bases line up with TRBD1. CDR1 and CDR2 (germline): DFQATT, SNEGSKA (reference sequence). V was pared by 7 bases and J by 3 bases, with 1 base of the junction left unmatched. This CDR3 comprises 13 residues. The CDR3 protein is CSGGQGDTGELFF. CDR3 nucleotide sequence: TGCAGTGGGGGACAGGGGGACACCGGGGAGCTGTTTTTT.